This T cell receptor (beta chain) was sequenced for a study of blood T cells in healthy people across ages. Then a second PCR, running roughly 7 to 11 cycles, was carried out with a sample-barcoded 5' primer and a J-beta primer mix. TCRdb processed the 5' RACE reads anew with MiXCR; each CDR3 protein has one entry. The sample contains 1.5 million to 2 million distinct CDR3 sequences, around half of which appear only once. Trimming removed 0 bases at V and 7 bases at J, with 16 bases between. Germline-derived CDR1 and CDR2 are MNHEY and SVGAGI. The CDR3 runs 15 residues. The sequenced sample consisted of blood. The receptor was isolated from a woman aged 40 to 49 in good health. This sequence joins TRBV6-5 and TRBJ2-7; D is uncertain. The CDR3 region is CASSYSRYAFNEQYF. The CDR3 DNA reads TGTGCCAGCAGTTACTCTCGGTACGCTTTCAATGAGCAGTACTTC.